This T cell receptor beta chain comes out of a study of response to subunit inactivated influenza vaccine. Study-wide results and caveats: Researchers suggested that each seasonal influenza vaccination recruits few new T cells.

TCRdb used MiXCR to reprocess the RT-PCR reads, holding one entry per CDR3 protein. The sample contains a few hundred thousand distinct CDR3 sequences, around 15% of which appear only once. This clonotype was picked up many times. The antigen is undetermined. CDR3 length equals 18 residues. Trimming left V 6 bases short and J 0 bases short, with 23 bases between. Per the germline V gene, CDR1 is LNHNV and CDR2 is YYDKDF (reference sequence). This receptor was identified in a man in his fifties or sixties who received an inactivated influenza vaccine. The gene calls are TRBV15 and TRBJ1-1; D gene ambiguous. The sample consisted of PBMCs from blood, taken 11 to 12 days after vaccination. The CDR3 protein is CATSSSFSPSRMNTEAFF. The CDR3 bases are TGTGCCACCAGTTCCAGTTTTAGCCCAAGTCGCATGAACACTGAAGCTTTCTTT.